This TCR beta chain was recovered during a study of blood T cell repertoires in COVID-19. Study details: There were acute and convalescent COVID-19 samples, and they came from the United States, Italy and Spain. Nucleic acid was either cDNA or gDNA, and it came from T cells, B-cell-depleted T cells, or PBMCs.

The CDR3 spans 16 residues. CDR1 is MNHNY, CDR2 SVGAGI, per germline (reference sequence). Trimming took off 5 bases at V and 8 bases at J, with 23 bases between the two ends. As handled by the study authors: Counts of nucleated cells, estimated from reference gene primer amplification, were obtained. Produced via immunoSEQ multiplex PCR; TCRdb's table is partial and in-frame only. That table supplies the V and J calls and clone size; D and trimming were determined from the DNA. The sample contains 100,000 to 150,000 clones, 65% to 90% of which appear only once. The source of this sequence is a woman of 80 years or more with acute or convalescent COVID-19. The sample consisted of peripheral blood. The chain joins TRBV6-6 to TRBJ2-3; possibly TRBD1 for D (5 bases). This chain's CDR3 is CASSNTQTAVSSTQYF. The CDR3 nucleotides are TGTGCCAGCAGTAACACTCAGACAGCCGTTTCTTCTACGCAGTATTTT.